Listed below are T cell receptor beta chains from one sample, sequenced in a study of early T cells in non-severe SARS-CoV-2 infection. TCRdb recomputed calls from the 5' RACE reads with MiXCR, one row per CDR3 protein. The sample records about 50,000 distinct CDR3 sequences, around 6.4% being singletons. Sample: whole blood, taken at baseline. These receptors were taken from an adult who was a healthcare worker with PCR-confirmed SARS-CoV-2 infection or an uninfected control (not recorded which). CDR3s include the opening cysteine and the closing phenylalanine or tryptophan. D genes are given only for firm matches. Not all rows give a size; the values are once, few, many and, for expanded clones, a class.

j_gene: TRBJ2-3
v_gene: TRBV4-3
d_gene: TRBD2
abundance: -
CDR3nt: TGCGCCAGCAGCCAAGAACTAGCGGGGAGCACTTTTACGCAGTATTTT
CDR3aa: CASSQELAGSTFTQYF

j_gene: TRBJ1-4
v_gene: TRBV25-1
d_gene: TRBD1
abundance: many
CDR3nt: TGTGCCAGCAGTGAGTCGGGACAGAGTAATGAAAAACTGTTTTTT
CDR3aa: CASSESGQSNEKLFF

j_gene: TRBJ2-7
v_gene: TRBV3-1
d_gene: TRBD2
abundance: many
CDR3nt: TGTGCCAGCACCCGCTCTCGGACTAGCGGGAGCTACGAGCAGTACTTC
CDR3aa: CASTRSRTSGSYEQYF

j_gene: TRBJ2-1
v_gene: TRBV6-2/TRBV6-3
d_gene: -
abundance: few
CDR3nt: TGTGCCAGCAGCCCCCCATCCCGCTCCTACAATGAGCAGTTCTTC
CDR3aa: CASSPPSRSYNEQFF

j_gene: TRBJ2-1
v_gene: TRBV11-1
d_gene: -
abundance: few
CDR3nt: TGTGCCAGCAGCTTAGTGGCGCCGCCGGGTGAGCAGTTCTTC
CDR3aa: CASSLVAPPGEQFF

j_gene: TRBJ1-1
v_gene: TRBV27
d_gene: -
abundance: many
CDR3nt: TGTGCCAGCAGTACGAGACCTGCGAACACTGAAGCTTTCTTT
CDR3aa: CASSTRPANTEAFF

j_gene: TRBJ1-2
v_gene: TRBV16
d_gene: -
abundance: few
CDR3nt: TGTGCCAGCAGCCAATTCTCCCAAGGCTACACCTTC
CDR3aa: CASSQFSQGYTF

j_gene: TRBJ2-2
v_gene: TRBV27
d_gene: -
abundance: -
CDR3nt: TGTGCCAGCAGGGTCAGAACCAGAGCCGGGGAGCTGTTTTTT
CDR3aa: CASRVRTRAGELFF

j_gene: TRBJ2-3
v_gene: TRBV27
d_gene: -
abundance: few
CDR3nt: TGTGCCAGCAGTTTTCTCACCACTAGCACAGATACGCAGTATTTT
CDR3aa: CASSFLTTSTDTQYF

j_gene: TRBJ2-2
v_gene: TRBV12-3/TRBV12-4
d_gene: TRBD1
abundance: few
CDR3nt: TGTGCCAGCAGTTTCCCGACAGGGGGCCCCGGGGAGCTGTTTTTT
CDR3aa: CASSFPTGGPGELFF

j_gene: TRBJ2-5
v_gene: TRBV29-1
d_gene: -
abundance: many
CDR3nt: TGCAGCGTTGAGCAGGGCCAAGAGACCCAGTACTTC
CDR3aa: CSVEQGQETQYF

j_gene: TRBJ2-5
v_gene: TRBV7-3
d_gene: TRBD2
abundance: many
CDR3nt: TGTGCCAGCAGCGTGGAGGGACTAGACGGGGTTACCCAGTACTTC
CDR3aa: CASSVEGLDGVTQYF

j_gene: TRBJ2-1
v_gene: TRBV11-2
d_gene: TRBD1
abundance: few
CDR3nt: TGTGCCAGCAGCATAGGACAGGGGTCCTACAATGAGCAGTTCTTC
CDR3aa: CASSIGQGSYNEQFF

j_gene: TRBJ1-1
v_gene: TRBV29-1
d_gene: TRBD1
abundance: many
CDR3nt: TGCAGCGCCCGGGACAGCCTTGAAGCTTTCTTT
CDR3aa: CSARDSLEAFF

j_gene: TRBJ2-5
v_gene: TRBV7-2
d_gene: -
abundance: few
CDR3nt: TGTGCCAGCAGCTTATCCGGAGGGGGCTGGGAGACCCAGTACTTC
CDR3aa: CASSLSGGGWETQYF

j_gene: TRBJ2-2
v_gene: TRBV12-3/TRBV12-4
d_gene: -
abundance: -
CDR3nt: TGTGCCAGCAGTCGACAGGCTCCCACCGGGGAGCTGTTTTTT
CDR3aa: CASSRQAPTGELFF

j_gene: TRBJ2-7
v_gene: TRBV7-2
d_gene: -
abundance: few
CDR3nt: TGTGCCAGCAGCTTAGCGGTCTTAGCCTACGAGCAGTACTTC
CDR3aa: CASSLAVLAYEQYF

j_gene: TRBJ2-7
v_gene: TRBV20-1
d_gene: -
abundance: -
CDR3nt: TGCAGTGCTAGATCCAACATGAATCAGGGGCAGTACTTC
CDR3aa: CSARSNMNQGQYF

j_gene: TRBJ2-2
v_gene: TRBV20-1
d_gene: TRBD2
abundance: many
CDR3nt: TGCAGTGCTAGAGTAGCGGGAGACACCGGGGAGCTGTTTTTT
CDR3aa: CSARVAGDTGELFF

j_gene: TRBJ2-1
v_gene: TRBV11-1
d_gene: -
abundance: many
CDR3nt: TGTGCCAGCAGCTTACAATCTGTTAATGAGCAGTTCTTC
CDR3aa: CASSLQSVNEQFF

j_gene: TRBJ2-1
v_gene: TRBV12-3/TRBV12-4
d_gene: TRBD2
abundance: many
CDR3nt: TGTGCCAGCAGTTTAGTTGGCGGGAGATCCTACAATGAGCAGTTCTTC
CDR3aa: CASSLVGGRSYNEQFF

j_gene: TRBJ2-1
v_gene: TRBV4-3
d_gene: -
abundance: many
CDR3nt: TGCGCCAGCAGCCAAGACTGGGATGATTCCCGGTTCTACAATGAGCAGTTCTTC
CDR3aa: CASSQDWDDSRFYNEQFF

j_gene: TRBJ2-3
v_gene: TRBV5-4
d_gene: -
abundance: -
CDR3nt: TGTGCCAGCAGCTCCGGGACCCTCGGGGATACGCAGTATTTT
CDR3aa: CASSSGTLGDTQYF

j_gene: TRBJ1-5
v_gene: TRBV3-1
d_gene: -
abundance: -
CDR3nt: TGTGCCAGCAGCCAGGGAAGAAACGGCAATCAGCCCCAGCATTTT
CDR3aa: CASSQGRNGNQPQHF

j_gene: TRBJ2-7
v_gene: TRBV7-9
d_gene: TRBD1
abundance: few
CDR3nt: TGTGCCAGCAGCCCGGGACAGGGCTCAGTAGACGAGCAGTACTTC
CDR3aa: CASSPGQGSVDEQYF

j_gene: TRBJ2-5
v_gene: TRBV27
d_gene: TRBD2
abundance: -
CDR3nt: TGTGCCAGCAGGCCAGCGGGAGGAAAAGAGACCCAGTACTTC
CDR3aa: CASRPAGGKETQYF

j_gene: TRBJ2-3
v_gene: TRBV9
d_gene: -
abundance: -
CDR3nt: TGTGCCAGCAGCCCATTGATCGGGGTGCCAGATACGCAGTATTTT
CDR3aa: CASSPLIGVPDTQYF

j_gene: TRBJ2-7
v_gene: TRBV12-3/TRBV12-4
d_gene: TRBD1
abundance: many
CDR3nt: TGTGCCAGCAGTTTACTAGGGGGCGGTTTCCCCTACGAGCAGTACTTC
CDR3aa: CASSLLGGGFPYEQYF

j_gene: TRBJ2-2
v_gene: TRBV20-1
d_gene: TRBD1
abundance: -
CDR3nt: TGCAGTGCTAGAGATCCAGGGGGCGCGTATGGGGAGCTGTTTTTT
CDR3aa: CSARDPGGAYGELFF

j_gene: TRBJ2-7
v_gene: TRBV13
d_gene: -
abundance: -
CDR3nt: TGTGCCAGCAGCACTAACTACGAGCAGTACTTC
CDR3aa: CASSTNYEQYF

j_gene: TRBJ2-7
v_gene: TRBV10-3
d_gene: -
abundance: -
CDR3nt: TGTGCCATCAATGGCGACTTCTCCTACGAGCAGTACTTC
CDR3aa: CAINGDFSYEQYF

j_gene: TRBJ1-2
v_gene: TRBV5-8
d_gene: TRBD1
abundance: medium-sized
CDR3nt: TGTGCCAGCAGCTTGGACAGGGGCGCAGGAGGCTACACCTTC
CDR3aa: CASSLDRGAGGYTF

j_gene: TRBJ2-1
v_gene: TRBV28
d_gene: -
abundance: few
CDR3nt: TGTGCCAGCAGTTTATTAAACCCAGGGAATGAGCAGTTCTTC
CDR3aa: CASSLLNPGNEQFF

j_gene: TRBJ1-4
v_gene: TRBV4-1
d_gene: -
abundance: many
CDR3nt: TGCGCCAGCAGCCTGGGACGGATTAATGAAAAACTGTTTTTT
CDR3aa: CASSLGRINEKLFF

j_gene: TRBJ1-4
v_gene: TRBV20-1
d_gene: -
abundance: medium-sized
CDR3nt: TGCAGTGCTAGTCGGCCCGATTATAATGAAAAACTGTTTTTT
CDR3aa: CSASRPDYNEKLFF

j_gene: TRBJ2-7
v_gene: TRBV2
d_gene: -
abundance: -
CDR3nt: TGTGCCAGCAGTCAGTACGAGCAGTACTTC
CDR3aa: CASSQYEQYF

j_gene: TRBJ1-1
v_gene: TRBV7-8
d_gene: -
abundance: -
CDR3nt: TGTGCCAGCAGCTTCCAGGGGCGCCTACCCGACACTGAAGCTTTCTTT
CDR3aa: CASSFQGRLPDTEAFF

j_gene: TRBJ2-6
v_gene: TRBV27
d_gene: -
abundance: many
CDR3nt: TGTGCCAGCAGTTTTGGGCAGCTCTCTGGGGCCAACGTCCTGACTTTC
CDR3aa: CASSFGQLSGANVLTF

j_gene: TRBJ2-5
v_gene: TRBV7-9
d_gene: -
abundance: few
CDR3nt: TGTGCCAGCAGCACTACGAAAGAGACCCAGTACTTC
CDR3aa: CASSTTKETQYF

j_gene: TRBJ2-1
v_gene: TRBV6-1
d_gene: -
abundance: -
CDR3nt: TGTGCCAGCAGTGCAACAGGGTTCAATGAGCAGTTCTTC
CDR3aa: CASSATGFNEQFF

j_gene: TRBJ2-7
v_gene: TRBV5-1
d_gene: TRBD1
abundance: many
CDR3nt: TGCGCCAGCAGTCATGACAGGGGGCCATCCTACGAGCAGTACTTC
CDR3aa: CASSHDRGPSYEQYF

j_gene: TRBJ2-7
v_gene: TRBV15
d_gene: TRBD1
abundance: once
CDR3nt: TGTGCCACCAGCACCGAAGCAGGGGGTGTATACGAGCAGTACTTC
CDR3aa: CATSTEAGGVYEQYF

j_gene: TRBJ2-3
v_gene: TRBV6-4
d_gene: TRBD2
abundance: -
CDR3nt: TGTGCCAGCAGTGACTCCGGACTAGCTACAGATACGCAGTATTTT
CDR3aa: CASSDSGLATDTQYF

j_gene: TRBJ2-7
v_gene: TRBV9
d_gene: -
abundance: -
CDR3nt: TGTGCCAGCAGCGTACAAGGCTGGGGGTCCGAGCAGTACTTC
CDR3aa: CASSVQGWGSEQYF

j_gene: TRBJ2-5
v_gene: TRBV6-1
d_gene: -
abundance: many
CDR3nt: TGTGCCAGCAGTGAGAGGACGGTAGCCTTGCAAGAGACCCAGTACTTC
CDR3aa: CASSERTVALQETQYF

j_gene: TRBJ2-1
v_gene: TRBV20-1
d_gene: -
abundance: -
CDR3nt: TGCAGTGCGCTCAAATACAATGAGCAGTTCTTC
CDR3aa: CSALKYNEQFF

j_gene: TRBJ1-2
v_gene: TRBV6-5
d_gene: -
abundance: -
CDR3nt: TGTGCCAGCAGTTCCCTAATTTTTGACTATGGCTACACCTTC
CDR3aa: CASSSLIFDYGYTF

j_gene: TRBJ2-1
v_gene: TRBV6-5
d_gene: TRBD2
abundance: -
CDR3nt: TGTGCCAGCAGTTACTCACCCCCCCCGGGGGGTGAGCAGTTCTTC
CDR3aa: CASSYSPPPGGEQFF

j_gene: TRBJ2-1
v_gene: TRBV7-2
d_gene: -
abundance: few
CDR3nt: TGTGCCAGCAGCTTAGCTAGCCACAATGAGCAGTTCTTC
CDR3aa: CASSLASHNEQFF

j_gene: TRBJ1-2
v_gene: TRBV6-4
d_gene: TRBD1
abundance: -
CDR3nt: TGTGCCAGCGGAACGGGACAGTGGCTGAACTATGGCTACACCTTC
CDR3aa: CASGTGQWLNYGYTF

j_gene: TRBJ2-3
v_gene: TRBV29-1
d_gene: -
abundance: many
CDR3nt: TGCAGCGTTGCGGCCAGAGGCCGCACAGATACGCAGTATTTT
CDR3aa: CSVAARGRTDTQYF

j_gene: TRBJ2-7
v_gene: TRBV6-1
d_gene: -
abundance: -
CDR3nt: TGTGCCAGCGGTAAATACAATGACATCTACGAGCAGTACTTC
CDR3aa: CASGKYNDIYEQYF

j_gene: TRBJ2-1
v_gene: TRBV29-1
d_gene: -
abundance: many
CDR3nt: TGCAGCGGGTCCCAGCGGATGGGCCATGAGCAGTTCTTC
CDR3aa: CSGSQRMGHEQFF